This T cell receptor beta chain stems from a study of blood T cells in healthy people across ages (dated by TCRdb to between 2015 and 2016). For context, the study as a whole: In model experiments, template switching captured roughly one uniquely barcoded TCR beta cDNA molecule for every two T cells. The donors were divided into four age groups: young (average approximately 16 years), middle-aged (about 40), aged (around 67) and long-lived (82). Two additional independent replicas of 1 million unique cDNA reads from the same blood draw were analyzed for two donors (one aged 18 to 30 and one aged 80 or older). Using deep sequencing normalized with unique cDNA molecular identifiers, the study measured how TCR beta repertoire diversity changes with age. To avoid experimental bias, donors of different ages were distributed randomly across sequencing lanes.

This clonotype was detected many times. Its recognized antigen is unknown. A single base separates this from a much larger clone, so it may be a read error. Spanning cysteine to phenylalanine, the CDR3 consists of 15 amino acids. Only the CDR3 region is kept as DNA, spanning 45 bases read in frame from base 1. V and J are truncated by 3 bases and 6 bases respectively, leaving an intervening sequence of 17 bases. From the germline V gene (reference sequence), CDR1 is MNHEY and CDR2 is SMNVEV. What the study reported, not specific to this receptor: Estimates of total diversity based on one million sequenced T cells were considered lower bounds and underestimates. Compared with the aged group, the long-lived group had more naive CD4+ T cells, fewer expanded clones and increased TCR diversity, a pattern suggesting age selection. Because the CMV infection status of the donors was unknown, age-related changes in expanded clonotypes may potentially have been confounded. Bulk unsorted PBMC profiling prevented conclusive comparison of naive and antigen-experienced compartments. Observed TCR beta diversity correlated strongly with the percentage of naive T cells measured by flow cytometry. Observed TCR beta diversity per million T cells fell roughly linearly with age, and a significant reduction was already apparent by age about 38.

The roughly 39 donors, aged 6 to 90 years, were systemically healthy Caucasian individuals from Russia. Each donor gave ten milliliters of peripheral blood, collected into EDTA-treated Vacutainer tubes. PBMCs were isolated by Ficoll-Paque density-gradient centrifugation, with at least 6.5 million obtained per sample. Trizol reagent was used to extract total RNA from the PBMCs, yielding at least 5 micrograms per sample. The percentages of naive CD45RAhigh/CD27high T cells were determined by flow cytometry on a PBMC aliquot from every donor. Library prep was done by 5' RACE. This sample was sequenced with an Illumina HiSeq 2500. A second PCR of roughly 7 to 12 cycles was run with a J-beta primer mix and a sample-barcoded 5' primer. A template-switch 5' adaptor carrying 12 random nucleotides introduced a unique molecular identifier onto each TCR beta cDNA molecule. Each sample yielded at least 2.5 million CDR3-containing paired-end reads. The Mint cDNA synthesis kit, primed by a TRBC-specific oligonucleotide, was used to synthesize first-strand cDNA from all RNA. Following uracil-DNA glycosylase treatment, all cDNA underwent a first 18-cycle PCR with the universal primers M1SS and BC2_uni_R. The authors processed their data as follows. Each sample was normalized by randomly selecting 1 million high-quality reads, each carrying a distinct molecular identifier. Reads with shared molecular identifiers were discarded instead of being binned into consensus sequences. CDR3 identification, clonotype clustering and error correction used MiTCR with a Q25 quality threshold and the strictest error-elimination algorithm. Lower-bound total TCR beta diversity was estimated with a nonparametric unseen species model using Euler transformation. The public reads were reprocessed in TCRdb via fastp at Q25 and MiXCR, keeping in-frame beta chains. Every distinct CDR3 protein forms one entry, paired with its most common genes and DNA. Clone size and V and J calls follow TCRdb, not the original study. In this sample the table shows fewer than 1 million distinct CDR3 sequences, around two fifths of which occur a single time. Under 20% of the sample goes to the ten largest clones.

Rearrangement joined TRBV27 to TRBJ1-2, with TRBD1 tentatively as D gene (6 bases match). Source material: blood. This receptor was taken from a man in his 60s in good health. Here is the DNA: TGTGCCAGCAGTTTGGGGGGGGGCGGCTTAGATGGCTACACCTTC. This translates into CASSLGGGGLDGYTF.